This TCR beta chain was recorded in a study of beta chain features in type 1 diabetes. Overall study context: Examined across all samples were some 99 million sorted cells.

Findings and caveats of the study: A definitive answer on HLA type influencing TCRB rearrangement was not reached here.

This CDR3 region has 15 residues. The germline V gene encodes CDR1 SGHRS and CDR2 YFSETQ. Sequenced material consisted of expressed TCRB transcripts (all of the isolated RNA was reverse transcribed). The protocol was immunoSEQ multiplex PCR, while the TCRdb copy is restricted to in-frame clones and leaves out a portion. The sample records about 150,000 clones, 40% to 60% being singletons. Comments on this clone: The antigen is unknown.

Sequenced: Tregs from blood. The sequence came from a man aged 18 to 30 in good health. The rearrangement links TRBV5-1 to TRBJ2-5, with 9 bases matching TRBD2. The better agreement between TRBJ2-7 and the DNA end casts doubt on the J call. CDR3 protein: CASSSTGTSRGEQYF. The DNA of the CDR3 is TGCGCCAGCAGCTCCACCGGGACTAGCAGAGGCGAGCAGTACTTC.